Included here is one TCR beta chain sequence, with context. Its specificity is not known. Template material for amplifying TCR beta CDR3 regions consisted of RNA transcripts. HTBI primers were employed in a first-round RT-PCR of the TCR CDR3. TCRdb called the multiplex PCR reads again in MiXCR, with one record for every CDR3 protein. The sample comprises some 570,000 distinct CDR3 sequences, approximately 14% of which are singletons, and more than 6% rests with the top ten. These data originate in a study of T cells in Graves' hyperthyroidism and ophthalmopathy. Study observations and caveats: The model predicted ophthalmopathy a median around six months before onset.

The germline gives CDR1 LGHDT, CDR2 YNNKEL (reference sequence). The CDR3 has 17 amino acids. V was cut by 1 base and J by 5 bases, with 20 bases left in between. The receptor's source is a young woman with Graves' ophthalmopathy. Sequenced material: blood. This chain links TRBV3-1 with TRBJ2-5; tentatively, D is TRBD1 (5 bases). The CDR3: CASSQGSFQGVAETQYF. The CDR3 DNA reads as TGTGCCAGCAGCCAAGGATCATTCCAGGGCGTCGCGGAGACCCAGTACTTC.